This TCR beta chain was retrieved from a study of CD8+ T cells in alopecia areata. Notes on this clone: Its antigen is not identified.

Regarding the study as a whole: Persistence during tofacitinib was seen for many expanded lesional clones in scalp and blood.

This CDR3 has 12 amino acids. The V and J ends lost 5 bases and 5 bases respectively, with 12 bases between them. Looked up from germline, CDR1 is GTSNPN and CDR2 is SVGIG (reference sequence). RNA, once extracted, was reverse transcribed into cDNA for use as the sequencing template. Clones were read by immunoSEQ multiplex PCR, and TCRdb kept only the in-frame ones, dropping some. The sample holds over 150,000 clones, 55% to 70% seen once. Noted treatment: oral pan-JAK inhibitor, 5-10 mg twice daily. V and J are TRBV30 and TRBJ1-1; no reliable D call. Sequences were derived from CD4+ T cells sorted from blood, sampled at week 4, from a patient treated with tofacitinib. The sequence was collected from a human donor with alopecia areata. CDR3 loop: CAWAQRRTEAFF. In DNA form, the CDR3 reads TGTGCCTGGGCCCAAAGGAGGACTGAAGCTTTCTTT.